This T cell receptor (beta chain) was profiled in a study of CD8+ T cells in alopecia areata. Treatment reported: oral pan-JAK inhibitor, 5-10 mg twice daily. RNA extraction and reverse transcription yielded cDNA as sequencing template. TCRdb's copy holds only in-frame clones and misses some; the assay was immunoSEQ multiplex PCR. The sample yields fewer than 100,000 clones, over 70% seen once. The CDR3 spans 15 residues. V was pared by 9 bases and J by 6 bases, with 16 bases of the junction left unmatched. Germline V lookup: CDR1 LNHNV, CDR2 YYDKDF (reference sequence). The J gene is TRBJ1-2, the V gene TRBV15, with TRBD1 identical over 7 bases. The material sequenced was CD8+ T cells sorted from blood, taken at week 44, from a patient treated with tofacitinib. This receptor was obtained from a human donor with alopecia areata. The CDR3 reads CATSQDRELVDGYTF. The CDR3 DNA reads TGTGCCACGAGTCAAGACAGGGAACTAGTGGATGGCTACACCTTC.